A single sample is the source of the 26 T cell receptor beta chains below, sequenced in a study of T cell responses to AZD1222 COVID-19 vaccine. Assay used: immunoSEQ multiplex PCR; TCRdb lists only in-frame clones, some missing. The table has 150,000 or so clones, roughly 90% seen once. The specimen comprised peripheral blood, sampled 28 days after the second AZD1222 dose. The source is an adult who received the AZD1222 COVID-19 vaccine.

This clone has a single count. The DNA for the CDR3 is TGTGCCAGTAGTACCGGGGCGGGGTCGGAGCCCCAGCATTTT. This gives the protein CASSTGAGSEPQHF. The gene calls are TRBV19 and TRBJ1-5; tentative D call: TRBD1 (5 bases). CDR1 is LNHDA, CDR2 SQIVND, per germline (reference sequence). The CDR3 runs to 14 residues. Trimming left V 4 bases short and J 8 bases short, with 15 bases between.

This clone was recorded once. The chain links TRBV28 to TRBJ1-5, with D uncertain. Looked up from germline, CDR1 is MDHEN and CDR2 is SYDVKM. V gave up 6 bases and J gave up 6 bases, with 12 bases separating them. The CDR3 is 13 amino acids. CDR3: CASSQARIQPQHF. For the CDR3, the DNA is TGTGCCAGCAGCCAAGCTCGGATTCAGCCCCAGCATTTT.

The V call is TRBV19, the J call TRBJ1-2, with 8 bases that match TRBD1. The CDR3 runs 13 residues. Germline V CDR1 and CDR2: LNHDA, SQIVND (reference sequence). Trimming at V came to 5 bases and at J to 8 bases, leaving 7 bases not matched to a gene. Here the CDR3 reads CASSVRQGTGYTF. The CDR3 coding sequence is TGTGCCAGTAGTGTCCGACAGGGGACCGGCTACACCTTC.

The chain combines TRBV9 with TRBJ1-2; D is possibly TRBD1 (6 bases). V was shortened by 4 bases and J by 0 bases, with 16 bases between the two germline ends. CDR1 is SGDLS and CDR2 is YYNGEE in the germline V gene. CDR3 length equals 16 residues. CDR3 residues: CASSSEGGATNYGYTF. CDR3 sequence (DNA): TGTGCCAGCAGCTCAGAGGGGGGGGCAACTAACTATGGCTACACCTTC.

The chain is built from TRBV27 and TRBJ1-4; no reliable D call. Germline V CDR1 and CDR2: MNHEY, SMNVEV (reference sequence). There are 12 residues in the CDR3. The germline V and J ends were trimmed by 5 bases and 5 bases, with 6 bases remaining between them. DNA of the CDR3: TGTGCCAGCAGTGCCCTAAATGAAAAACTGTTTTTT. This translates into CASSALNEKLFF.

J is TRBJ1-2 and V is TRBV24-1, with D tentatively TRBD1 (5 bases). The V end was cut by 5 bases, the J end by 2 bases, with 8 bases between. The germline V gene encodes CDR1 KGHDR and CDR2 SFDVKD. This CDR3 is built from 13 residues. CDR3 loop: CATSVGLNYGYTF. The CDR3 DNA reads as TGTGCCACCAGTGTGGGGCTCAACTATGGCTACACCTTC.

The chain is built from TRBV28 and TRBJ1-5, with D unresolved. V was trimmed by 3 bases and J by 1 base, leaving 13 bases between them. This CDR3 spans 16 amino acids. Germline lookup yields CDR1 MDHEN and CDR2 SYDVKM. The CDR3 sequence is CASSFHPLLSNQPQHF. Here the CDR3 DNA reads TGTGCCAGCAGTTTTCATCCGTTATTGAGCAATCAGCCCCAGCATTTT.

The chain links TRBV11-3 to TRBJ2-1; D is uncertain. This CDR3 contains 14 residues. V was shortened by 2 bases and J by 3 bases, with 8 bases between the two germline ends. Per germline, CDR1 SGHNT and CDR2 YENEEA. The DNA for the CDR3 is TGTGCCAGCAGCTTACGTCGGAACTACAATGAGCAGTTCTTC. This codes for CASSLRRNYNEQFF.

As concerns this clone: Distinct nucleotide sequences in the sample also encode this CDR3. This rearrangement joins TRBV5-1 to TRBJ1-4; 11 positions agree with TRBD1. Germline V lookup: CDR1 SGHRS, CDR2 YFSETQ. V lost 0 bases to trimming and J lost 6 bases; unmatched junction nucleotides: 1. This CDR3 has 15 residues. CDR3 in DNA: TGCGCCAGCAGCTTGGGGACAGGGGGCTATGAAAAACTGTTTTTT. This encodes CASSLGTGGYEKLFF.

The chain employs TRBV12-3 or TRBV12-4 and TRBJ2-7, with D tentatively TRBD1 or TRBD2 (6 bases each). The CDR3 is made up of 13 amino acids. V gave up 5 bases and J gave up 5 bases, with 13 bases separating them. The CDR3 sequence: CASSAGAGHEQYF. The CDR3 DNA follows: TGTGCCAGCAGTGCAGGGGCGGGGCACGAGCAGTACTTC.

The chain carries TRBV5-8 and TRBJ1-2; D gene ambiguous. Germline assignment: CDR1 SGHTS and CDR2 YDEGEE. The length of the CDR3 is 14 residues. V was clipped by 0 bases and J by 4 bases, with 10 bases between them. Here the CDR3 reads CASSLVDGPYGYTF. Written as DNA, the CDR3 is TGTGCCAGCAGCTTGGTCGACGGGCCCTATGGCTACACCTTC.

This chain connects TRBV6-2 or TRBV6-3 to TRBJ2-7; unclear D gene. V lost 2 bases and J lost 4, with 9 bases in between. The CDR3 is made up of 13 amino acids. Germline V lookup: CDR1 MNHEY, CDR2 SVGEGT. CDR3 in amino acids: CASSYVLGYEQYF. The CDR3 nucleotides read TGTGCCAGCAGTTACGTGTTAGGGTACGAGCAGTACTTC.

The chain is built from TRBV29-1 and TRBJ1-1; the D gene is possibly TRBD1 (5 bases). CDR1 and CDR2 (germline): SQVTM, ANQGSEA. The CDR3 is 13 amino acids. Trimming stripped 4 bases from V and 4 bases from J, with 13 bases between. The CDR3 nucleotides are TGCAGCGTTGTAGGGACCTACGGCACTGAAGCTTTCTTT. It encodes CSVVGTYGTEAFF.

The chain is built from TRBV29-1 and TRBJ1-1, with 9 nucleotides matching TRBD1. The CDR3 has 13 amino acids. Trimming took 6 bases from V and 3 from J; bases not matched to a gene: 5. Germline lookup yields CDR1 SQVTM and CDR2 ANQGSEA. The CDR3 nucleotides are TGCAGCGTCGGGACAGGGTCTGACACTGAAGCTTTCTTT. Translated: CSVGTGSDTEAFF.

The chain uses TRBV6-5 and TRBJ2-2, with D possibly TRBD2 on 7 matching bases. Trimming pared 7 bases from V and 7 bases from J, leaving 16 bases between. CDR3 size: 14 residues. Germline values: CDR1 MNHEY, CDR2 SVGAGI. CDR3 sequence (DNA): TGTGCCAGCACTAGGGGGGGCGCAAACGGGGAGCTGTTTTTT. It translates to CASTRGGANGELFF.

The chain combines TRBV7-3 with TRBJ2-1, with D possibly matching TRBD1 (5 bases). The V and J ends lost 0 bases and 10 bases respectively, with 10 bases between them. CDR3 length: 13 residues. Per germline, CDR1 SGHTA and CDR2 FQGTGA. CDR3 sequence: CASSLTRGHEQFF. CDR3 coding DNA: TGTGCCAGCAGCTTAACTAGGGGTCACGAGCAGTTCTTC. Full variable domain (remainder filled in from reference TRBV7-3 and TRBJ2-1): GAGVSQTPSNKVTEKGKYVELRCDPISGHTALYWYRQSLGQGPEFLIYFQGTGAADDSGLPNDRFFAVRPEGSVSTLKIQRTERGDSAVYLCASSLTRGHEQFFGPGTRLTVL.

The chain carries TRBV29-1 and TRBJ2-2; D is possibly TRBD2 (5 bases). The germline V and J ends were trimmed by 0 bases and 7 bases, with 9 bases remaining between them. In germline, CDR1 is SQVTM, CDR2 ANQGSEA. There are 13 residues in the CDR3. CDR3 in DNA: TGCAGCGTTGAAGAGGAGGATGTCGGGGAGCTGTTTTTT. Amino acid sequence: CSVEEEDVGELFF.

The rearrangement uses TRBV7-2 and TRBJ2-7; 9 bases match TRBD2. The CDR3 sequence is 16 residues long. Germline values: CDR1 SGHTA, CDR2 FQGNSA. V dropped 5 bases and J dropped 4; count of bases not matched to a gene: 12. The CDR3: CASSVRLAAADYEQYF. The CDR3 coding sequence is TGTGCCAGCAGCGTACGACTAGCGGCTGCCGATTACGAGCAGTACTTC.

CDR3 sequence: CASRKSGPYEQYF. CDR3 DNA sequence: TGTGCCAGCCGGAAATCAGGGCCGTACGAGCAGTACTTC. The gene calls are TRBV12-3 or TRBV12-4 and TRBJ2-7, with D possibly being TRBD1 (5 bases). The CDR3 has 13 residues. The germline V and J ends were trimmed by 8 bases and 4 bases, with 15 bases remaining between them.

The rearrangement joins TRBV27 to TRBJ2-7; 7 nucleotides align to TRBD2. V dropped 3 bases and J dropped 5; count of bases not matched to a gene: 10. The CDR3 covers 15 residues. CDR1 MNHEY and CDR2 SMNVEV come from the germline V gene (reference sequence). The CDR3 DNA reads TGTGCCAGCAGTTTGACTTTAGCGGGTCTCCACGAGCAGTACTTC. Translation gives CASSLTLAGLHEQYF.

This sequence joins TRBV30 and TRBJ1-1, with 8 bases aligning to TRBD1. V lost 5 bases to trimming and J lost 1 base; unmatched junction nucleotides: 6. The CDR3 consists of 14 residues. The germline V gene has CDR1 GTSNPN and CDR2 SVGIG (reference sequence). CDR3 protein: CAWGTGTGNTEAFF. The CDR3 DNA reads as TGTGCCTGGGGGACCGGGACAGGGAACACTGAAGCTTTCTTT. The full variable domain, its missing parts supplied by reference TRBV30 and TRBJ1-1, is SQTIHQWPATLVQPVGSPLSLECTVEGTSNPNLYWYRQAAGRGLQLLFYSVGIGQISSEVPQNLSASRPQDRQFILSSKKLLLSDSGFYLCAWGTGTGNTEAFFGQGTRLTVV.

This rearrangement joins TRBV28 to TRBJ1-5, with unresolved D. This CDR3 has 14 residues. V shed 9 bases and J shed 1 base, with 13 bases lying between them. Germline V gene lookup returns CDR1 MDHEN and CDR2 SYDVKM. The CDR3 loop is CASTSEISNQPQHF. CDR3 nucleotide sequence: TGTGCCAGTACCTCGGAAATCAGCAATCAGCCCCAGCATTTT.

The chain recombines TRBV19 with TRBJ1-2; TRBD1 agrees at 8 bases. CDR1 is LNHDA, CDR2 SQIVND, per germline (reference sequence). V lost 4 bases, J lost 7 bases, and 8 bases stayed unmatched. The CDR3 spans 14 residues. The CDR3, as DNA: TGTGCCAGTAGTACAGGGGGCGGGGTGCGTGGCTACACCTTC. Protein sequence: CASSTGGGVRGYTF.

This clone was detected only once. The rearrangement links TRBV7-6 to TRBJ1-3; no reliable D call. The CDR3 totals 15 residues. The V end lost 1 base, the J end lost 2 bases, and 9 bases lay between the germline ends. The germline V gene has CDR1 SGHVS and CDR2 FNYEAQ. As DNA, the CDR3 is TGTGCCAGCAGCTTAGGTACGGCTCCTGGAAACACCATATATTTT. Residues: CASSLGTAPGNTIYF.

The chain recombines TRBV27 with TRBJ1-5; a weak D match, TRBD1 (6 bases). V lost 6 bases to trimming and J lost 3 bases, with 15 bases between them. CDR1 and CDR2 from the germline V gene are MNHEY and SMNVEV (reference sequence). The CDR3 spans 15 residues. The DNA of the CDR3 is TGTGCCAGCAGCTTAACAGGGTCTGTCAATCAGCCCCAGCATTTT. Residues: CASSLTGSVNQPQHF.

This clone was counted a single time. The CDR3 DNA is TGTGCCACCAGCTTGGGCGGATACATTAGAGATGAGCAGTTCTTC. It codes for CATSLGGYIRDEQFF. V usage is TRBV15 and J usage is TRBJ2-1; D is uncertain. Germline CDR1 LNHNV, CDR2 YYDKDF (reference sequence). The V gene lost 5 bases and the J gene lost 8 bases, with 19 bases spanning the gap. The CDR3 runs 15 residues.